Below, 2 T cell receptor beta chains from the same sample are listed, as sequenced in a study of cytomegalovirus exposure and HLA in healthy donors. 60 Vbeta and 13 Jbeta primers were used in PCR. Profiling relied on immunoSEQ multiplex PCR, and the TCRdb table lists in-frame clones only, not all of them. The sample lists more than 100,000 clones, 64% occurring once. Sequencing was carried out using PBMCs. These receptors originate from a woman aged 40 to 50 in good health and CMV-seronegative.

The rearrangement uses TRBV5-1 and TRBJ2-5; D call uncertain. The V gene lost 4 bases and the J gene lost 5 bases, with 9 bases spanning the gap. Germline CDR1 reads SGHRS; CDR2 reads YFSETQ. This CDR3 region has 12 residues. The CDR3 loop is CASSLHGETQYF. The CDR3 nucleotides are TGCGCCAGCAGCCTCCACGGGGAGACCCAGTACTTC.

CDR3: CASSLMGGQAYGYTF. As DNA, the CDR3 is TGCGCCAGCAGCTTGATGGGCGGACAGGCCTATGGCTACACCTTC. The V gene is TRBV5-1, the J gene TRBJ1-2, with 7 bases fitting TRBD1. This CDR3 is 15 amino acids long. The V gene end was trimmed by 1 base and the J gene end by 4 bases; junction bases not matched to a gene: 7. Germline CDR1 and CDR2: SGHRS and YFSETQ. Drawing the rest from reference TRBV5-1 and TRBJ1-2, the complete variable domain is KAGVTQTPRYLIKTRGQQVTLSCSPISGHRSVSWYQQTPGQGLQFLFEYFSETQRNKGNFPGRFSGRQFSNSRSEMNVSTLELGDSALYLCASSLMGGQAYGYTFGSGTRLTVV.